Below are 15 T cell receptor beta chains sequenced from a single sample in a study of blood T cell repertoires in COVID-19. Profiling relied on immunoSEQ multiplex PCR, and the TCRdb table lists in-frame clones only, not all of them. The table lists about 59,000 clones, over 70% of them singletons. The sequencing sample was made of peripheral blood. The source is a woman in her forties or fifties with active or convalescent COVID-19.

CDR3 bases: TGTGCCAGTAGTATCTCCAGGGGGGCAGATACGCAGTATTTT. It yields the protein CASSISRGADTQYF. The rearrangement links TRBV19 to TRBJ2-3, with D maybe TRBD1 (7 bases). Germline assignment: CDR1 LNHDA and CDR2 SQIVND (reference sequence). Trimming cost V 3 bases and J 4 bases, with 11 bases left between them. The CDR3 contains 14 residues. The complete variable domain, with remaining parts taken from reference TRBV19 and TRBJ2-3, reads DGGITQSPKYLFRKEGQNVTLSCEQNLNHDAMYWYRQDPGQGLRLIYYSQIVNDFQKGDIAEGYSVSREKKESFPLTVTSAQKNPTAFYLCASSISRGADTQYFGPGTRLTVL.

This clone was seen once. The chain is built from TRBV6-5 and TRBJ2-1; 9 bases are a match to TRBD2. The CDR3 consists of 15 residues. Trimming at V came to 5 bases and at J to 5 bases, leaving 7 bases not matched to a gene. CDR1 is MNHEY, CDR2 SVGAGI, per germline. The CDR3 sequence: CASSRLSGSNNEQFF. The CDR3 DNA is TGTGCCAGCAGTCGCCTTAGCGGGAGTAACAATGAGCAGTTCTTC.

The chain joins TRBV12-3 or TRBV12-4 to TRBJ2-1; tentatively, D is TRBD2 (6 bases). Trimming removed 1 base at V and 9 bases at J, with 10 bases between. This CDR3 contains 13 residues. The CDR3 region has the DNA TGTGCCAGCAGTTTAGGGGGCGGGATTGAGCAGTTCTTC. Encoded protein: CASSLGGGIEQFF.

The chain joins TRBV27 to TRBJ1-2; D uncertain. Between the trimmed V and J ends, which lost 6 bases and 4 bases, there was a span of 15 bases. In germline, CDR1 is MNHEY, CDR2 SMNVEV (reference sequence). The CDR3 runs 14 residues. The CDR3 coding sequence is TGTGCCAGCAGAATATCGTCCAGTTTCTATGGCTACACCTTC. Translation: CASRISSSFYGYTF.

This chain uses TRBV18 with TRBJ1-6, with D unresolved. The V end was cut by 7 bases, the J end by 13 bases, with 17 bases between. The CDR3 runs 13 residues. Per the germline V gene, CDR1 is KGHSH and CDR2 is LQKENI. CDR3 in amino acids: CASYWAFGTPLHF. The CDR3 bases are TGTGCCAGCTATTGGGCCTTCGGTACGCCCCTCCACTTT.

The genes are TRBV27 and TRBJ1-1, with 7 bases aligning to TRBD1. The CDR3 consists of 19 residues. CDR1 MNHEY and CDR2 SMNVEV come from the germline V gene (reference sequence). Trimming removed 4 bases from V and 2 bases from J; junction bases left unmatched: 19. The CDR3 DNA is TGTGCCAGCAGTTCCCTAATGATTCTCACAGGGGTAGGTAACACTGAAGCTTTCTTT. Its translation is CASSSLMILTGVGNTEAFF.

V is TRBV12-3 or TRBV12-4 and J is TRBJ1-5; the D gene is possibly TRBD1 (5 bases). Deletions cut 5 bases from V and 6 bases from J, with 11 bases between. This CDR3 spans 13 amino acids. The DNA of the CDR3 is TGTGCCAGCAGTACCAGGGAGGGTCAGCCCCAGCATTTT. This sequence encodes CASSTREGQPQHF.

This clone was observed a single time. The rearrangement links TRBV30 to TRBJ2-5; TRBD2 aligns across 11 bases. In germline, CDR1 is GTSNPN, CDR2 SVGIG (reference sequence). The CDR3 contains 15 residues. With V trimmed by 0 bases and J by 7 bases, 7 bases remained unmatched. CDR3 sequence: CAWSVLAGAQVTQYF. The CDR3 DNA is TGTGCCTGGAGTGTACTAGCGGGAGCCCAGGTGACCCAGTACTTC.

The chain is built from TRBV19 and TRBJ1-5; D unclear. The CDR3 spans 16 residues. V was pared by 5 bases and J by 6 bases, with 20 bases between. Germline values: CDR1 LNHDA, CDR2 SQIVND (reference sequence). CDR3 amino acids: CASSPLAGRVLQPQHF. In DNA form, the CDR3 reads TGTGCCAGTAGTCCCCTAGCGGGTCGGGTACTTCAGCCCCAGCATTTT.

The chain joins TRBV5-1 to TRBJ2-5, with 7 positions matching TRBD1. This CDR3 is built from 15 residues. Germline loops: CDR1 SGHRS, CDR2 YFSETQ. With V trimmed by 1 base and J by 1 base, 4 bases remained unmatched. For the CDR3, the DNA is TGCGCCAGCAGCTTGACCAGACAGGGCCAAGAGACCCAGTACTTC. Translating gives CASSLTRQGQETQYF.

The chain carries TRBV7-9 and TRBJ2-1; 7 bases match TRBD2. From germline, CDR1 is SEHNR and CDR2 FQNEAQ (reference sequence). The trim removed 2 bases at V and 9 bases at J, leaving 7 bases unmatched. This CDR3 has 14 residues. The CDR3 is CASSLLTSEGEQFF. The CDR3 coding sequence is TGTGCCAGCAGCTTACTAACTAGCGAAGGTGAGCAGTTCTTC. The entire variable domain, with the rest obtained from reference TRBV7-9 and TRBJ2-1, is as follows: DTGVSQNPRHKITKRGQNVTFRCDPISEHNRLYWYRQTLGQGPEFLTYFQNEAQLEKSRLLSDRFSAERPKGSFSTLEIQRTEQGDSAMYLCASSLLTSEGEQFFGPGTRLTVL.

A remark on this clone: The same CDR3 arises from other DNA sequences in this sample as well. DNA of the CDR3: TGTGCCAGCAGTTTTTCGGGTAACACCATATATTTT. Protein sequence: CASSFSGNTIYF. V is TRBV12-3 or TRBV12-4 and J is TRBJ1-3; D remains ambiguous. Deletions cut 3 bases from V and 7 bases from J, with 7 bases between. This CDR3 spans 12 amino acids.

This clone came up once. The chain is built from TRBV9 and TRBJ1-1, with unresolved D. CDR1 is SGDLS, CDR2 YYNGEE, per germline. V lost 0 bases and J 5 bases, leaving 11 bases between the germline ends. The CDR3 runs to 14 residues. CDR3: CASSVEWRGTEAFF. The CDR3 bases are TGTGCCAGCAGCGTAGAATGGAGAGGGACTGAAGCTTTCTTT.

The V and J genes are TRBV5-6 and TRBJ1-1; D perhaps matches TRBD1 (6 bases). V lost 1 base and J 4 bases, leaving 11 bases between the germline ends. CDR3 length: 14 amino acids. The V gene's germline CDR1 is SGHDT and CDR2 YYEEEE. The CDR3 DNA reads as TGTGCCAGCAGCTTGTACAGGGAAACCACTGAAGCTTTCTTT. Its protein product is CASSLYRETTEAFF.

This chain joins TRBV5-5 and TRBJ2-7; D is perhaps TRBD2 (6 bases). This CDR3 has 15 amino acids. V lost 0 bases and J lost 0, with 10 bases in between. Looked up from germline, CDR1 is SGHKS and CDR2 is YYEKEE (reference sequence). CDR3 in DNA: TGTGCCAGCAGCTTGGTCTTCGGGAGCTCCTACGAGCAGTACTTC. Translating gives CASSLVFGSSYEQYF. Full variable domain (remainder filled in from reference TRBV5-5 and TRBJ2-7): DAGVTQSPTHLIKTRGQQVTLRCSPISGHKSVSWYQQVLGQGPQFIFQYYEKEERGRGNFPDRFSARQFPNYSSELNVNALLLGDSALYLCASSLVFGSSYEQYFGPGTRLTVT.